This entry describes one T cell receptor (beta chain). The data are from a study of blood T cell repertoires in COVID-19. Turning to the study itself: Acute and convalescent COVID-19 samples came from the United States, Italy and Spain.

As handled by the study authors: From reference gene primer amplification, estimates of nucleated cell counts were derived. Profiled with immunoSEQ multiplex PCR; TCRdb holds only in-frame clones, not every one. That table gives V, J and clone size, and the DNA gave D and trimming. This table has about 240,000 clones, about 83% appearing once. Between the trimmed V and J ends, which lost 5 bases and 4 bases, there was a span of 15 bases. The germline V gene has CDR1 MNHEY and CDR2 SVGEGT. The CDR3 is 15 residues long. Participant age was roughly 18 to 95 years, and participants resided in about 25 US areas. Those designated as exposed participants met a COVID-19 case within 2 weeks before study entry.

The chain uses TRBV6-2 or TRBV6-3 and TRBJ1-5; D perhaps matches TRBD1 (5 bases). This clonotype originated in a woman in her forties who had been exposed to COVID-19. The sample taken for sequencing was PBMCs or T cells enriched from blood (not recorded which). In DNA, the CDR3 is TGTGCCAGCAGTCCGGGGGGTACCTCAAATCAGCCCCAGCATTTT. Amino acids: CASSPGGTSNQPQHF.